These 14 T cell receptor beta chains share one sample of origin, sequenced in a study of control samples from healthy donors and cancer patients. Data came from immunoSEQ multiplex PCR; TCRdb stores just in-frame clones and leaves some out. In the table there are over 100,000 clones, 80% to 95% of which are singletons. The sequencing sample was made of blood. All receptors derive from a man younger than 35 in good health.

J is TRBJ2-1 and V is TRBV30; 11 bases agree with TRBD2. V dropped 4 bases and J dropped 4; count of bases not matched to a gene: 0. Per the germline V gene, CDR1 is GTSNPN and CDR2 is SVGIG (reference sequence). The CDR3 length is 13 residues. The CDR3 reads CAWTSGGYNEQFF. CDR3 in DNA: TGTGCCTGGACTAGCGGGGGGTACAATGAGCAGTTCTTC.

The CDR3 sequence: CASSSYTGELFF. CDR3 DNA sequence: TGTGCCAGCAGCTCATACACCGGGGAGCTGTTTTTT. The rearrangement uses TRBV5-6 and TRBJ2-2; D is unresolved. V lost 3 bases and J 3 bases, leaving 3 bases between the germline ends. The V gene's germline CDR1 is SGHDT and CDR2 YYEEEE. The CDR3 contains 12 residues. The variable domain in full, completed from reference TRBV5-6 and TRBJ2-2, reads DAGVTQSPTHLIKTRGQQVTLRCSPKSGHDTVSWYQQALGQGPQFIFQYYEEEERQRGNFPDRFSGHQFPNYSSELNVNALLLGDSALYLCASSSYTGELFFGEGSRLTVL.

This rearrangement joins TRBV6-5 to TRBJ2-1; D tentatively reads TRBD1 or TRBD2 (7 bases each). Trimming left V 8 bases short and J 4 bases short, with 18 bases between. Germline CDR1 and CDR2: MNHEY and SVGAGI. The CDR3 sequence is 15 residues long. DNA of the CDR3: TGTGCCAGCCATTCAGGGGGGGGCGGGTACAATGAGCAGTTCTTC. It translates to CASHSGGGGYNEQFF.

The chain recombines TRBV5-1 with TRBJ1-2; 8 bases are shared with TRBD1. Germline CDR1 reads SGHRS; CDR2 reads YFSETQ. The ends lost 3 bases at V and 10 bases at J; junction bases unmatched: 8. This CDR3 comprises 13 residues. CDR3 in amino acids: CASSWTDRAPYTF. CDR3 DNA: TGCGCCAGCAGCTGGACGGACAGGGCTCCCTACACCTTC. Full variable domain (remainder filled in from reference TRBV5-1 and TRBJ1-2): KAGVTQTPRYLIKTRGQQVTLSCSPISGHRSVSWYQQTPGQGLQFLFEYFSETQRNKGNFPGRFSGRQFSNSRSEMNVSTLELGDSALYLCASSWTDRAPYTFGSGTRLTVV.

CDR3 DNA sequence: TGTGCCAGTACCCAGGACCCCTATGGCTACACCTTC. Its translation: CASTQDPYGYTF. The chain is built from TRBV19 and TRBJ1-2; no firm D call. CDR1 and CDR2 from the germline V gene are LNHDA and SQIVND (reference sequence). The germline V and J ends were trimmed by 7 bases and 4 bases, with 10 bases remaining between them. CDR3 length: 12 amino acids.

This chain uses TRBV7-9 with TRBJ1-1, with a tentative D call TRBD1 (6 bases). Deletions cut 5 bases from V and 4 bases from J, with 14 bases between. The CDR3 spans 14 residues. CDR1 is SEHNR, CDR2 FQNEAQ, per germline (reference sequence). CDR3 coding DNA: TGTGCCAGCAGCCACAGGGTAGGAAGCACTGAAGCTTTCTTT. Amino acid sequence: CASSHRVGSTEAFF.

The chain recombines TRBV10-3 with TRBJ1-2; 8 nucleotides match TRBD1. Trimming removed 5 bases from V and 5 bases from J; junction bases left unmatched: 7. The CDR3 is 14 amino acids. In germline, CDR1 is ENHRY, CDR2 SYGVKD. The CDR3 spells CAISSDREVYGYTF. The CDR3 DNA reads TGTGCCATCAGTTCGGACAGGGAAGTGTATGGCTACACCTTC.

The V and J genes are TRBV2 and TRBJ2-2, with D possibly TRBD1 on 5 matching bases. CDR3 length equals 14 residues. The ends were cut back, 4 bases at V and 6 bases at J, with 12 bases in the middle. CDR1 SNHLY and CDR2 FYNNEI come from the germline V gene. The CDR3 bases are TGTGCCAGCAGTGTGGAGCAGGGTCCCGGGGAGCTGTTTTTT. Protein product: CASSVEQGPGELFF.

The CDR3 sequence is CASSYDSEGYGYTF. The DNA for the CDR3 is TGTGCCAGCAGTTACGACAGCGAAGGCTATGGCTACACCTTC. The rearrangement links TRBV6-6 to TRBJ1-2, with D possibly being TRBD1 (5 bases). Germline-derived CDR1 and CDR2 are MNHNY and SVGAGI (reference sequence). V dropped 2 bases and J dropped 4 bases, with 11 bases sitting between them. The CDR3 has 14 amino acids.

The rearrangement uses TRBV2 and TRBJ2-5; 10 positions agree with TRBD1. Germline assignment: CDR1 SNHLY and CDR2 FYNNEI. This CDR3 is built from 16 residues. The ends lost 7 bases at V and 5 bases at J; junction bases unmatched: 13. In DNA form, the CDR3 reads TGTGCCAGCACCCAATCCGGGACAGGGGTAGCTGAGACCCAGTACTTC. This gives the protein CASTQSGTGVAETQYF. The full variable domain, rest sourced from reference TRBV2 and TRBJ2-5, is EPEVTQTPSHQVTQMGQEVILRCVPISNHLYFYWYRQILGQKVEFLVSFYNNEISEKSEIFDDQFSVERPDGSNFTLKIRSTKLEDSAMYFCASTQSGTGVAETQYFGPGTRLLVL.

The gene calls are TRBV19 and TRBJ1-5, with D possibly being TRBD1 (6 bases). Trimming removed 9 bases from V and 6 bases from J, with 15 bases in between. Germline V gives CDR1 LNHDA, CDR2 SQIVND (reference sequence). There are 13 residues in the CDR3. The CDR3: CASSYTGSQPQHF. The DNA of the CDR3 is TGTGCCAGCTCCTACACAGGGAGTCAGCCCCAGCATTTT.

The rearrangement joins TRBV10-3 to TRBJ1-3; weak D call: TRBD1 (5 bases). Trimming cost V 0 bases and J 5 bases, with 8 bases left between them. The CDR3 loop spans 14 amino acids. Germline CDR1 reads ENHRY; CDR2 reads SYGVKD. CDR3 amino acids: CAISESAGRNTIYF. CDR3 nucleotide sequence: TGTGCCATCAGTGAGTCAGCAGGGAGAAACACCATATATTTT.

This CDR3 reads CASSRDTFNYGYTF. CDR3 nucleotides: TGTGCCAGCAGCCGGGACACCTTTAACTATGGCTACACCTTC. V and J are TRBV16 and TRBJ1-2; D is perhaps TRBD1 (6 bases). Trimming took 4 bases from V and 1 from J, leaving 10 bases between them. Germline V lookup: CDR1 KGHSY, CDR2 FQNENV. The CDR3 is 14 residues long.

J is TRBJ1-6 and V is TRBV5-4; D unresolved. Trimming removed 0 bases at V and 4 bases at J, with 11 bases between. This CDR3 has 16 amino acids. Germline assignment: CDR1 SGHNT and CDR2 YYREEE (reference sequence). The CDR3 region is CASSLAPGTYNSPLHF. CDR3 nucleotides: TGTGCCAGCAGCTTGGCCCCAGGAACTTATAATTCACCCCTCCACTTT.